One and the same sample provided the 22 T cell receptor beta chains below, sequenced in a study of T cells in women clearing cervical HPV infection. This table comes from immunoSEQ multiplex PCR, and its TCRdb copy is limited to in-frame clones, with some not included. In all, the sample yields approximately 13,000 clones. Sequenced: blood buffy coat. Receptors were obtained from a woman between 18 and 75 years old with a cervical HPV16 infection that either progressed to CIN3+ or cleared (not recorded which).

As to this clone: The read ends 3 residues shy of where the CDR3 ends; the end is completed using the germline J gene. The gene calls are TRBV20-1 and TRBJ1-5; 9 bases match TRBD1. Germline loops: CDR1 DFQATT, CDR2 SNEGSKA (reference sequence). V shed 3 bases, J shed 6 bases, and the junction held 12 bases outside the gene matches. The CDR3 runs to 16 residues. CDR3 DNA (partial): TGCAGTGCTAGCCTCACTGGAACAGGGGGCGGTCAGCCC. As protein: CSASLTGTGGGQP. The complete CDR3 reads CSASLTGTGGGQPQHF.

About this clone: The sequence runs out 3 residues before the end of the CDR3; the remainder is reconstructed from the germline J gene. V and J are TRBV7-9 and TRBJ1-2, with unresolved D. The CDR3 has 15 residues. In germline, CDR1 is SEHNR, CDR2 FQNEAQ (reference sequence). The sequenced part of the CDR3 DNA is TGTGCCAGCAGCTTAGGTAGCGGGAGGAAGAATGAC. Encoded protein: CASSLGSGRKND. The complete CDR3 sequence is CASSLGSGRKNDYTF.

The CDR3 sequence: CSVVEANQPQYF. The CDR3 bases that were read are TGCAGCGTTGTAGAAGCGAATCAGCCG. V gene TRBV29-1 combines with J gene TRBJ2-3; D unresolved. The CDR3 is cut off 3 residues early in the read; its end comes from the germline J gene. Germline CDR1 and CDR2: SQVTM and ANQGSEA. This CDR3 spans 12 amino acids.

In the case of this clone: The sequenced fragment ends 3 residues before the CDR3 boundary, so the rest is inferred from the germline J gene. The rearrangement uses TRBV20-1 and TRBJ1-2, with 7 bases matching TRBD1. The trim removed 6 bases at V and 3 bases at J, leaving 10 bases unmatched. This CDR3 contains 14 residues. Germline CDR1 and CDR2: DFQATT and SNEGSKA (reference sequence). CDR3 DNA, as far as it was read: TGCAGTGCCCATGACCCCCAGGGGGACTATGGC. It yields the protein CSAHDPQGDYG. The entire CDR3 sequence reads CSAHDPQGDYGYTF.

CDR3: CSAREGSVSGNTIYF. CDR3 bases read: TGCAGTGCTAGAGAAGGCAGTGTCTCTGGAAACACC. This chain uses TRBV20-1 with TRBJ1-3; D gene unclear. The CDR3 goes on 3 residues after the read ends, and that part is filled in from the germline J gene. Trimming took off 0 bases at V and 0 bases at J, with 9 bases between the two ends. Germline CDR1 reads DFQATT; CDR2 reads SNEGSKA (reference sequence). This CDR3 has 15 amino acids.

Remarks on this clone: The read finishes 3 residues shy of the CDR3 end, and the germline J gene is used to complete it. This chain links TRBV19 with TRBJ2-7; the D gene is possibly TRBD1 (6 bases). The CDR3 extends over 13 amino acids. The V end lost 3 bases, the J end lost 6 bases, and 12 bases lay between the germline ends. Germline V gene data show CDR1 as LNHDA and CDR2 as SQIVND (reference sequence). The chain's CDR3 is CASSMFPGAEQYF. Partial CDR3 DNA: TGTGCCAGTAGTATGTTTCCAGGGGCCGAG.

The CDR3 sequence: CASSRGHPGTEAFF. The CDR3 DNA, read in part, is TGTGCCAGCAGCCGGGGACACCCGGGGACTGAA. This chain joins TRBV11-2 and TRBJ1-1; D is perhaps TRBD1 (6 bases). The read terminates 3 residues ahead of where the CDR3 ends, so the germline J gene completes it. The CDR3 totals 14 residues. V was clipped by 5 bases and J by 5 bases, with 15 bases between them. The germline V gene encodes CDR1 SGHAT and CDR2 FQNNGV.

CDR3 bases read: TGCAGTGCTTCCGGGACTAGCGGTCGCTCCTACGAG. As protein: CSASGTSGRSYE. The CDR3 in its entirety is CSASGTSGRSYEQYF. This rearrangement joins TRBV20-1 to TRBJ2-7, with 11 bases identical to TRBD2. The CDR3 end falls 3 residues outside the read, so it is completed with the germline J gene. The junction had 6 bases not matched to a gene; V was cut back by 5 bases and J by 0 bases. Germline lookup yields CDR1 DFQATT and CDR2 SNEGSKA (reference sequence). This CDR3 has 15 amino acids.

To note about this clone: The read is 3 residues too short to cover the CDR3 end, so that end is filled in from the germline J gene. V gene TRBV10-3 combines with J gene TRBJ2-1; the match to TRBD2 covers 11 bases. The junction had 12 bases not matched to a gene; V was cut back by 3 bases and J by 5 bases. CDR3 length: 18 residues. Germline V gene lookup returns CDR1 ENHRY and CDR2 SYGVKD. The DNA read from the CDR3 is TGTGCCATCAGTGACTTGAGTAGCGGGAGGGCCATGGACAATGAG. This codes for CAISDLSSGRAMDNE. The entire CDR3 protein reads CAISDLSSGRAMDNEQFF.

The part of the CDR3 DNA that was read is TGTGCCAGCAGTGCACGCATTTTAGTCACTGAA. The encoded protein is CASSARILVTE. From start to end, the CDR3 is CASSARILVTEAFF. The genes are TRBV2 and TRBJ1-1; D gene ambiguous. With the read ending 3 residues before the CDR3 end, the germline J gene is used to fill in that end. Germline CDR1 reads SNHLY; CDR2 reads FYNNEI. V gave up 4 bases and J gave up 4 bases, with 13 bases separating them. The CDR3 consists of 14 residues.

CDR3 bases read: TGCAGTGCTAGAGATCAGGGAGGGTGGGACTTGCCG. Translation: CSARDQGGWDLP. The full CDR3 protein is CSARDQGGWDLPQYF. The chain combines TRBV20-1 with TRBJ2-3, with TRBD2 matching over 7 bases. With the read ending 3 residues before the CDR3 end, the germline J gene is used to fill in that end. CDR3 length: 15 residues. Germline V lookup: CDR1 DFQATT, CDR2 SNEGSKA (reference sequence).

Note on this clone: The observed sequence ends 3 residues before the CDR3 terminus, with the missing tail filled in from the germline J gene. This chain uses TRBV20-1 with TRBJ2-5, with 10 nucleotides matching TRBD2. CDR3 length equals 16 residues. The trim removed 1 base at V and 7 bases at J, leaving 12 bases unmatched. Germline loops: CDR1 DFQATT, CDR2 SNEGSKA (reference sequence). The DNA read from the CDR3 is TGCAGTGCTAGAGTACCGAAGCGGGAGGGCCACGGGACC. Encoded protein: CSARVPKREGHGT. The complete CDR3 sequence is CSARVPKREGHGTQYF.

Notes on this clone: The read terminates 3 residues before the CDR3 end, so the remaining end is supplied by the germline J gene. The chain employs TRBV6-1 and TRBJ2-1, with TRBD2 matching 7 bases. This CDR3 contains 18 residues. J was trimmed by 2 bases and V by 2 bases; bases with no gene match: 12. CDR1 and CDR2 (germline): MNHNS, SASEGT. CDR3 residues: CASSERSSGGSTYNEQFF. The DNA read from the CDR3 is TGTGCCAGCAGTGAAAGGTCGTCTGGCGGGAGCACCTACAATGAG.

As regards this clone: The CDR3 end falls 3 residues outside the read, so it is completed with the germline J gene. The V gene is TRBV2, the J gene TRBJ1-5; D call uncertain. The germline CDR1 and CDR2 sequences are SNHLY and FYNNEI. The CDR3 loop spans 15 amino acids. V was pared by 7 bases and J by 0 bases, with 13 bases between. The sequenced CDR3 bases are TGTGCCAGCATCGAACATGAGAATAGCAATCAGCCC. Protein: CASIEHENSNQP. The whole CDR3 protein is CASIEHENSNQPQHF.

Remarks on this clone: The read is 3 residues too short to cover the CDR3 end, so that end is filled in from the germline J gene. The genes are TRBV2 and TRBJ2-2; D ambiguous. V was shortened by 3 bases and J by 5 bases, with 7 bases between the two germline ends. The CDR3 runs to 13 residues. Germline V lookup: CDR1 SNHLY, CDR2 FYNNEI. CDR3 residues: CASSETGTGELFF. Partial CDR3 DNA: TGTGCCAGCAGTGAGACGGGTACCGGGGAG.

Concerning this clone: The CDR3 goes on 3 residues after the read ends, and that part is filled in from the germline J gene. Different DNA sequences within this sample yield the same CDR3. The chain recombines TRBV18 with TRBJ1-1, with 8 bases identical to TRBD1. Germline V lookup: CDR1 KGHSH, CDR2 LQKENI. CDR3 length equals 15 residues. CDR3 bases read: TGTGCCAGCTCGAAAGATCAGGGGGCTGAGGAGACA. Translation gives CASSKDQGAEET. In full, the CDR3 reads CASSKDQGAEETAFF.

Remarks on this clone: The CDR3 is cut off 3 residues early in the read; its end comes from the germline J gene. V usage is TRBV18 and J usage is TRBJ2-5; 9 bases align to TRBD1. The length of the CDR3 is 15 residues. V dropped 0 bases and J dropped 7; count of bases not matched to a gene: 6. In germline, CDR1 is KGHSH, CDR2 LQKENI. The CDR3 region is CASSPPGTGLATQYF. Incomplete CDR3 DNA: TGTGCCAGCTCACCACCCGGGACAGGGTTGGCGACC. Supplemented by reference TRBV18 and TRBJ2-5, the full variable domain reads NAGVMQNPRHLVRRRGQEARLRCSPMKGHSHVYWYRQLPEEGLKFMVYLQKENIIDESGMPKERFSAEFPKEGPSILRIQQVVRGDSAAYFCASSPPGTGLATQYFGPGTRLLVL.

Remarks on this clone: Read coverage stops 3 residues before the CDR3 terminus; the germline J gene supplies the remainder. This chain connects TRBV7-8 to TRBJ2-3, with a weak D call TRBD1 (6 bases). There are 18 residues in the CDR3. V lost 3 bases, J lost 1 base, and 20 bases lay in between. The germline V gene encodes CDR1 SGHVS and CDR2 FQNEAQ. The CDR3 bases that were read are TGTGCCAGCAGCTTTTCCGCCGGGACACAATGGGGCACAGATACG. This gives the protein CASSFSAGTQWGTDT. The entire CDR3 reads CASSFSAGTQWGTDTQYF.

As regards this clone: Coverage ceases 3 residues before the CDR3 finishes, and the germline J gene fills in the end. V and J are TRBV11-2 and TRBJ2-7, with unresolved D. The CDR3 contains 11 residues. CDR1 and CDR2 from the germline V gene are SGHAT and FQNNGV. The V end lost 7 bases, the J end lost 3 bases, and 7 bases lay between the germline ends. CDR3 loop: CASNKGYEQYF. Partial CDR3 DNA: TGTGCCAGCAACAAGGGCTACGAG.

Details on this clone: The read finishes 3 residues shy of the CDR3 end, and the germline J gene is used to complete it. The chain couples TRBV6-2 or TRBV6-3 to TRBJ1-2; D may be TRBD1 (5 bases). V was clipped by 6 bases and J by 4 bases, with 9 bases between them. The CDR3 has 12 amino acids. Germline V gene lookup returns CDR1 MNHEY and CDR2 SVGEGT. The DNA read from the CDR3 is TGTGCCAGCAGAGGGGATGCCTATGGC. Translated: CASRGDAYG. The complete CDR3 reads CASRGDAYGYTF.

Remarks on this clone: The observed sequence ends 3 residues before the CDR3 terminus, with the missing tail filled in from the germline J gene. This chain uses TRBV7-2 with TRBJ2-3, with a weak D call TRBD2 (6 bases). Germline assignment: CDR1 SGHTA and CDR2 FQGNSA. Trimming removed 2 bases at V and 2 bases at J, with 11 bases between. The CDR3 has 15 amino acids. Partial CDR3 DNA: TGTGCCAGCAGCTTATCGGGACTTCCCACAGATACG. This gives the protein CASSLSGLPTDT. The full CDR3 is CASSLSGLPTDTQYF.

Judged by frequency, this clone is medium-sized. With the read ending 3 residues before the CDR3 end, the germline J gene is used to fill in that end. V and J are TRBV5-1 and TRBJ1-2, with 7 bases matching TRBD1. The germline CDR1 and CDR2 sequences are SGHRS and YFSETQ. V gave up 3 bases and J gave up 7 bases; unmatched junction bases: 3. The CDR3 length is 12 residues. CDR3 DNA (partial): TGCGCCAGCAGCTCTGACAGGGTTGGC. Its translation is CASSSDRVG. Given in full, the CDR3 is CASSSDRVGYTF.